Detailed here is one T cell receptor (beta chain). The data originate from a study of CD8 T cells in Susac syndrome. An input of about 0.5 to 1 ug of RNA was subjected to reverse transcription using random hexamers. TCRdb itself ran the immunoSEQ multiplex PCR reads through MiXCR, one entry per CDR3 protein. The table shows about 130,000 distinct CDR3 sequences, with approximately 95% occurring only once. Germline V gene lookup returns CDR1 DFQATT and CDR2 SNEGSKA (reference sequence). Trimming left V 0 bases short and J 4 bases short, with 19 bases between. The CDR3 runs to 17 residues. This receptor was obtained from a human donor with multiple sclerosis. The chain links TRBV20-1 to TRBJ2-1, with D perhaps TRBD2 (6 bases). The sample consisted of CD8+ T cells from PBMCs. The CDR3 region has the DNA TGCAGTGCTAGAGATTATTTATCGGGACTTACATACAATGAGCAGTTCTTC. This codes for CSARDYLSGLTYNEQFF.